The clone carrying this T cell receptor (beta chain) came up many times. Its target is unknown. The data derive from a study of T-cell reconstitution after alpha-beta-depleted transplantation in children. Study observations and caveats: Alpha-beta T cells about two months after transplant reportedly derived from several hundred expanded graft clones.

The ends were cut back, 4 bases at V and 8 bases at J, with 12 bases in the middle. The CDR3 loop spans 13 amino acids. Per germline, CDR1 MGHRA and CDR2 YSYEKL. It was with unique molecular identifiers that the TCRbeta library was prepared. TCRdb fed the PCR reads into MiXCR, producing one record per CDR3 protein. The sample carries some 95,000 distinct CDR3 sequences, 20% to 30% recorded once. The chain employs TRBV4-1 and TRBJ2-4, with TRBD2 as a possible D gene (5 bases). This TCR was sampled from a boy younger than 10 with acute lymphoblastic leukemia, due to receive a stem cell transplant. The source was PBMCs, collected before TCRalphabeta/CD19-depleted stem cell transplant. The CDR3 loop reads CASSLLTGDIQYF. The CDR3 nucleotides read TGCGCCAGCAGCCTCTTGACCGGGGACATTCAGTACTTC.